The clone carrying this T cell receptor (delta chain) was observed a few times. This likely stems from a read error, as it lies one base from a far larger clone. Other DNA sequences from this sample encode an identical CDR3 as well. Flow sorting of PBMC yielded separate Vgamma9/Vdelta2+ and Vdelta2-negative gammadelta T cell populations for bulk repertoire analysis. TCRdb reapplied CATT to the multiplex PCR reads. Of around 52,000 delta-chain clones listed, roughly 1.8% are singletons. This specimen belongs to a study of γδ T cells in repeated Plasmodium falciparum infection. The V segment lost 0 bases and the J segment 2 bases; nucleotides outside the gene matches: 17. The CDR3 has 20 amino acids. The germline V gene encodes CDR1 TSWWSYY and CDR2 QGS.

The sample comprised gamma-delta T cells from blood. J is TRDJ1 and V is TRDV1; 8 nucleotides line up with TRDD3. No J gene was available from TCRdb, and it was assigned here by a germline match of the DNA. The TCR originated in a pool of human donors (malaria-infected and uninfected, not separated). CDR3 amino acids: CALGELNPNYWGWRTDKLIF. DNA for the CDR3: TGTGCTCTTGGGGAACTAAATCCAAACTACTGGGGGTGGAGAACCGATAAACTCATCTTT.